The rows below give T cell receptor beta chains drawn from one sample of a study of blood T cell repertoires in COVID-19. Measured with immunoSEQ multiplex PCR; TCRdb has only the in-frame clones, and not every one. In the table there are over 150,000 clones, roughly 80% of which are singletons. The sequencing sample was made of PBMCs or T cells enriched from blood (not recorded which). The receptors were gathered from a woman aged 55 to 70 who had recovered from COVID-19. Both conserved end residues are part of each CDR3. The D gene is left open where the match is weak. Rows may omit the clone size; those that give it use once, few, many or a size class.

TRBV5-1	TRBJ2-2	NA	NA	TGCGCCAGCAGCGTAACAGGCGACACCGGGGAGCTGTTTTTT	CASSVTGDTGELFF
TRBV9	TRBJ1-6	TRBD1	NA	TGTGCCAGCAGCCCCCGTCCCGGGACAGGGAAGAGGACCTATAATTCACCCCTCCACTTT	CASSPRPGTGKRTYNSPLHF
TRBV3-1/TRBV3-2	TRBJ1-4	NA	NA	TGTGCCAGCAGCCAAGAACTTACGGTTGCAACTAATGAAAAACTGTTTTTT	CASSQELTVATNEKLFF
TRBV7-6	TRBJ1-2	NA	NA	TGTGCCAGCAGCAATATGGGCTACACCTTC	CASSNMGYTF
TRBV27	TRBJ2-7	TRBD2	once	TGTGCCAGCAGACATCGTCCGGGACTAGCGGGGGGGGAATACGAGCAGTACTTC	CASRHRPGLAGGEYEQYF
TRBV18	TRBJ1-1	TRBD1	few	TGTGCCAGCTCACCAACGGACAGGGACACTGAAGCTTTCTTT	CASSPTDRDTEAFF
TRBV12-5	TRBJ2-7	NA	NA	TGTGCTAGTGGTTTCCTAAACGGGTACGAGCAGTACTTC	CASGFLNGYEQYF
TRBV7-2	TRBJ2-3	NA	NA	TGTGCCAGCAGCTTAGTTGTGTTCACTAGAGGCGCAGATACGCAGTATTTT	CASSLVVFTRGADTQYF
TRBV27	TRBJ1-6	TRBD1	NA	TGTGCCAGCAAAAAGACAGGGGACTCACCCCTCCACTTT	CASKKTGDSPLHF
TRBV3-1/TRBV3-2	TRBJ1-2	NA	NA	TGTGCCAGCAGCCTGGGCCCTACGGTCTATGGCTACACCTTC	CASSLGPTVYGYTF
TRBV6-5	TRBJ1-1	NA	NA	TGTGCCAGCAGCCCAACAGGAATTGAAGCTTTCTTT	CASSPTGIEAFF
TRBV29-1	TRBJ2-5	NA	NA	TGCAGTGCTTGTAGGGCAGGACAGAACCAAGAGACCCAGTACTTC	CSACRAGQNQETQYF
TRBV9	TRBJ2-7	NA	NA	TGTGCCAGCAGCGTAGATGCGGGGGCTATCTACGAGCAGTACTTC	CASSVDAGAIYEQYF
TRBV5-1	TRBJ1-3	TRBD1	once	TGCGCCAGCAGCTTGGTAACGGGACAGCGCTCTGGAAACACCATATATTTT	CASSLVTGQRSGNTIYF
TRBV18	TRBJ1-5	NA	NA	TGTGCCAGCTCACCAGGAGTCGGAGGCAATCAGCCCCAGCATTTT	CASSPGVGGNQPQHF
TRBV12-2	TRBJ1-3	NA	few	TGTGCAAGTCCCCTCCTCCCACCGGGTCCCTCTGGAAACACCATATATTTT	CASPLLPPGPSGNTIYF